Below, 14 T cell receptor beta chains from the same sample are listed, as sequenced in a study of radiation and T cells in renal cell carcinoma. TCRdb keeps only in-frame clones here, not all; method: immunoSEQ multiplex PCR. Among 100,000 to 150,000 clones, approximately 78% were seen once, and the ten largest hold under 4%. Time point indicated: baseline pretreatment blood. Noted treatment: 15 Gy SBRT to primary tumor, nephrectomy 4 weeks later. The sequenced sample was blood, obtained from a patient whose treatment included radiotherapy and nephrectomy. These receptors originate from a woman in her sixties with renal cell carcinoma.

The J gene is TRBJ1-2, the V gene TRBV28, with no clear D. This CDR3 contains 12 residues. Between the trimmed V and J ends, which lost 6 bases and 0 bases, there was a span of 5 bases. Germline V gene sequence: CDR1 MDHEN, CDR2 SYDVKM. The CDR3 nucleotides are TGTGCCAGCAGGATATCTAACTATGGCTACACCTTC. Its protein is CASRISNYGYTF.

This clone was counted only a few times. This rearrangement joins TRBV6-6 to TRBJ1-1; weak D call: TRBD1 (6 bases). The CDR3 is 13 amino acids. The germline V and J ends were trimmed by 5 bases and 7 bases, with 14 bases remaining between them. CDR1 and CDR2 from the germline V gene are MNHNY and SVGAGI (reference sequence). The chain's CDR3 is CASSPLGAGEAFF. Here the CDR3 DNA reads TGTGCCAGCAGTCCTCTGGGGGCTGGTGAAGCTTTCTTT.

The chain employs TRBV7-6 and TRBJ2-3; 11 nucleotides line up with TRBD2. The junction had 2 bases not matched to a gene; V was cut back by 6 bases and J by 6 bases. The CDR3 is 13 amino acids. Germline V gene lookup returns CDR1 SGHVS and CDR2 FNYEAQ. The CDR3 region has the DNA TGTGCCAGCAGGACTAGCGGGGCGGATACGCAGTATTTT. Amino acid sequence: CASRTSGADTQYF.

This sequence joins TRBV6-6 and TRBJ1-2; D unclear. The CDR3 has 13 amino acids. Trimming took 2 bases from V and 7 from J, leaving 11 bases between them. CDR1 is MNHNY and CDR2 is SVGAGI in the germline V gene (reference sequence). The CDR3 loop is CASSYDKLGGYTF. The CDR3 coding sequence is TGTGCCAGCAGTTACGACAAACTAGGTGGCTACACCTTC.

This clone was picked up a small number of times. CDR3 coding DNA: TGTGCCAGCAGTGAAGGACAGGGGAGTCAGCCCCAGCATTTT. Protein: CASSEGQGSQPQHF. This rearrangement joins TRBV2 to TRBJ1-5, with 8 nucleotides matching TRBD1. Germline V gene lookup returns CDR1 SNHLY and CDR2 FYNNEI. CDR3 length: 14 residues. Trimming removed 1 base from V and 6 bases from J; junction bases left unmatched: 2. The full variable domain, its missing parts supplied by reference TRBV2 and TRBJ1-5, is EPEVTQTPSHQVTQMGQEVILRCVPISNHLYFYWYRQILGQKVEFLVSFYNNEISEKSEIFDDQFSVERPDGSNFTLKIRSTKLEDSAMYFCASSEGQGSQPQHFGDGTRLSIL.

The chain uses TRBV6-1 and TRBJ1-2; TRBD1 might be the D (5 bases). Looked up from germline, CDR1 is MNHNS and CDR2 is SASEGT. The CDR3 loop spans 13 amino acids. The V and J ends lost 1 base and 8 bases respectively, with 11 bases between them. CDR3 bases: TGTGCCAGCAGTGAAGAAGGGGTTCGAGGCTACACCTTC. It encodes CASSEEGVRGYTF.

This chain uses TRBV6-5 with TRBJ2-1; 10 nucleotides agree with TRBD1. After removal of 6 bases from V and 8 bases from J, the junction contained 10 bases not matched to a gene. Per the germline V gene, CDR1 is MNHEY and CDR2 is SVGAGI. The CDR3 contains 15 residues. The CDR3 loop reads CASRLPGQGRHEQFF. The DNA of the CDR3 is TGTGCCAGCAGACTTCCGGGACAGGGGAGGCATGAGCAGTTCTTC.

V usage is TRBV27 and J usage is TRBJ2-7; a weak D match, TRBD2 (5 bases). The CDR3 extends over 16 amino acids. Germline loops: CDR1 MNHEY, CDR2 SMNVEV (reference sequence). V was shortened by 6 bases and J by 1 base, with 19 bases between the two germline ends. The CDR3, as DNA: TGTGCCAGCAGCCCAGCCTCGGGAAAGGGTTCCTACGAGCAGTACTTC. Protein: CASSPASGKGSYEQYF.

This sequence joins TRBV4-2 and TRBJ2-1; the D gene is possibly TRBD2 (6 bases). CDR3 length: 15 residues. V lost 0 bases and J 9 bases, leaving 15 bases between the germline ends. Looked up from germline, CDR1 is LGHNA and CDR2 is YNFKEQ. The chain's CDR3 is CASSQDVGGRGEQFF. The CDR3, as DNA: TGTGCCAGCAGCCAAGATGTCGGCGGGCGGGGTGAGCAGTTCTTC.

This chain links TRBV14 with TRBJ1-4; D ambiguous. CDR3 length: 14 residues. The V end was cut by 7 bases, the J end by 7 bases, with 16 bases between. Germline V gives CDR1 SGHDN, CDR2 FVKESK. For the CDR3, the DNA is TGTGCCAGCACTTCAGGTACCCGCGGTGAAAAACTGTTTTTT. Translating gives CASTSGTRGEKLFF.

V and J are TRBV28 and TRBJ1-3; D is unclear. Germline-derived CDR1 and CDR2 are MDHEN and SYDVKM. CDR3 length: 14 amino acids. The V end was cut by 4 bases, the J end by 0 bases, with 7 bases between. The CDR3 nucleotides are TGTGCCAGCAGTTACCGCAGCTCTGGAAACACCATATATTTT. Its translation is CASSYRSSGNTIYF.

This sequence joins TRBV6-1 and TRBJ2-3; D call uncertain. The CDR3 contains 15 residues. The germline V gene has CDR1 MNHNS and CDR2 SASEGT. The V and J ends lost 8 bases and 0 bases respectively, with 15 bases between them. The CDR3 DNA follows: TGTGCCAGCCGAAGTCGCCTCCCGAGCACAGATACGCAGTATTTT. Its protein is CASRSRLPSTDTQYF.

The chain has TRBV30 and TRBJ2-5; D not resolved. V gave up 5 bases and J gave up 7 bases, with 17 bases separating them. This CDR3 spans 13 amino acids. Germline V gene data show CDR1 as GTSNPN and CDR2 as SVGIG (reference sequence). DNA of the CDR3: TGTGCCTGGGGTCTCCAGAAGGTCGGGACCCAGTACTTC. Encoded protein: CAWGLQKVGTQYF.

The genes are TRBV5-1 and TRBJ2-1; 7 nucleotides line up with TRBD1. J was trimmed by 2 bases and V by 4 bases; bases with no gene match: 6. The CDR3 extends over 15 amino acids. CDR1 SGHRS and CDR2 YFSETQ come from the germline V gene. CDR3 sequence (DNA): TGCGCCAGCAGCCGGGACAGTTCTACCTACAATGAGCAGTTCTTC. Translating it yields CASSRDSSTYNEQFF.